The 31 T cell receptor beta chains listed next were all sequenced from one sample in a study of cytomegalovirus exposure and HLA in healthy donors. The PCR employed 60 Vbeta primers together with 13 Jbeta primers. The repertoire was sequenced with immunoSEQ multiplex PCR; TCRdb's copy has only in-frame clones and lacks some. The sample includes 150,000 to 200,000 clones, roughly 80% of them seen just once. The sequenced material came from PBMCs. The origin of the receptors is a woman in her late teens or twenties in good health and CMV-seronegative.

This chain links TRBV18 with TRBJ1-5, with D possibly being TRBD1 (5 bases). V lost 3 bases to trimming and J lost 6 bases, with 18 bases between them. Germline V lookup: CDR1 KGHSH, CDR2 LQKENI. The CDR3 loop spans 16 amino acids. The CDR3 region is CASSPDLGQGSQPQHF. CDR3 nucleotides: TGTGCCAGCTCACCCGATCTAGGGCAGGGCAGTCAGCCCCAGCATTTT.

V usage is TRBV15 and J usage is TRBJ2-2; 8 nucleotides line up with TRBD2. After removal of 0 bases from V and 8 bases from J, the junction contained 5 bases not matched to a gene. Germline values: CDR1 LNHNV, CDR2 YYDKDF (reference sequence). The CDR3 spans 15 residues. Written as DNA, the CDR3 is TGTGCCACCAGCAGAGAGAATAGCGGGATTGGGGAGCTGTTTTTT. Encoded protein: CATSRENSGIGELFF.

V gene TRBV21-1 combines with J gene TRBJ1-3; the D segment call TRBD1 is taken from the table without a DNA check. TRBV21-1 is flagged as a pseudogene. CDR3 length: 16 residues. The CDR3 nucleotides read TGTGCCAGCAGCCACTATTGGACAGGCCCTAGAAACACCATATATTTT. Amino acid sequence: CASSHYWTGPRNTIYF.

The chain has TRBV7-9 and TRBJ2-1; maybe TRBD1 (5 bases). The ends were cut back, 3 bases at V and 3 bases at J, with 9 bases in the middle. This CDR3 comprises 14 residues. Germline V CDR1 and CDR2: SEHNR, FQNEAQ (reference sequence). CDR3 sequence reads: CASSFKGHYNEQFF. CDR3 nucleotides: TGTGCCAGCAGCTTTAAAGGACACTACAATGAGCAGTTCTTC.

The chain employs TRBV28 and TRBJ2-7, with unresolved D. Germline values: CDR1 MDHEN, CDR2 SYDVKM. V dropped 7 bases and J dropped 0 bases, with 10 bases sitting between them. The CDR3 runs 13 residues. The CDR3 DNA reads as TGTGCCAGCACGCGACCTAGCTCCTACGAGCAGTACTTC. This gives the protein CASTRPSSYEQYF.

The table lists this clone with a few counts. The junction differs from germline at one of its ends, possibly a read error. The rearrangement joins TRBV4-1 to TRBJ2-7; D gene uncertain. Germline values: CDR1 MGHRA, CDR2 YSYEKL. The CDR3 is 13 residues long. The CDR3 sequence is CASRSAGSSEQYF. The CDR3, as DNA: TGCGCCAGCAGGTCAGCAGGTTCCTCCGAGCAGTACTTC.

This CDR3 reads CASSQGLAGWNEQFF. The CDR3 DNA sequence: TGTGCCAGCAGCCAGGGACTAGCGGGTTGGAATGAGCAGTTCTTC. The V gene is TRBV6-5, the J gene TRBJ2-1; 12 bases match TRBD2. From germline, CDR1 is MNHEY and CDR2 SVGAGI. The J segment lost 7 bases and the V segment lost 6 bases, leaving 7 bases of the junction unmatched. The CDR3 is made up of 15 amino acids.

This clone has more than one count but fewer than ten. The CDR3 DNA reads as TGTGCCAGTAAGTTGACAGGGCCAAACTATGGCTACACCTTC. It encodes CASKLTGPNYGYTF. The chain links TRBV28 to TRBJ1-2, with 7 bases lining up with TRBD1. The CDR3 spans 14 residues. CDR1 and CDR2 from the germline V gene are MDHEN and SYDVKM. J was trimmed by 2 bases and V by 9 bases; bases with no gene match: 9.

The chain recombines TRBV7-8 with TRBJ2-5; no definite D call. The CDR3 totals 11 residues. V was pared by 9 bases and J by 2 bases, with 7 bases between. From germline, CDR1 is SGHVS and CDR2 FQNEAQ. The CDR3, as DNA: TGTGCCAGTCAGGAACAAGAGACCCAGTACTTC. Amino acids: CASQEQETQYF.

As DNA, the CDR3 is TGTGCCAGCAGTCCGGGAGCCGCCTACGAGCAGTACTTC. As protein: CASSPGAAYEQYF. The chain carries TRBV27 and TRBJ2-7; a weak D match, TRBD2 (6 bases). The CDR3 spans 13 residues. The V end lost 5 bases, the J end lost 2 bases, and 10 bases lay between the germline ends. Looked up from germline, CDR1 is MNHEY and CDR2 is SMNVEV (reference sequence).

The V gene is TRBV27, the J gene TRBJ1-5, with 7 bases matching TRBD1. The V segment lost 6 bases and the J segment 6 bases; nucleotides outside the gene matches: 11. Germline CDR1 is MNHEY and CDR2 is SMNVEV (reference sequence). This CDR3 is built from 15 residues. The CDR3, as DNA: TGTGCCAGCAGGTCTGACAGGGTAGGGACTCAGCCCCAGCATTTT. It translates to CASRSDRVGTQPQHF.

V gene TRBV19 combines with J gene TRBJ1-1, with D tentatively TRBD1 (6 bases). Germline lookup yields CDR1 LNHDA and CDR2 SQIVND (reference sequence). Trimming cost V 4 bases and J 0 bases, with 9 bases left between them. The CDR3 has 14 amino acids. The CDR3 DNA reads as TGTGCCAGTAGTAGGGACAATATGAACACTGAAGCTTTCTTT. Translation: CASSRDNMNTEAFF.

V is TRBV19 and J is TRBJ1-1; D might be TRBD1 (6 bases). Looked up from germline, CDR1 is LNHDA and CDR2 is SQIVND (reference sequence). Trimming removed 5 bases from V and 4 bases from J, with 14 bases in between. This CDR3 has 14 residues. Written as DNA, the CDR3 is TGTGCCAGTAGTTCTGGGGGCGTCGTCACTGAAGCTTTCTTT. It specifies CASSSGGVVTEAFF.

The chain combines TRBV11-3 with TRBJ2-1; TRBD1 agrees at 7 bases. The trim removed 0 bases at V and 6 bases at J, leaving 2 bases unmatched. Germline-derived CDR1 and CDR2 are SGHNT and YENEEA. The length of the CDR3 is 14 residues. The CDR3 sequence: CASSLEQGFNEQFF. The CDR3 DNA sequence: TGTGCCAGCAGCTTAGAACAGGGGTTCAATGAGCAGTTCTTC.

CDR3 in amino acids: CASSFGAHSEAFF. DNA for the CDR3: TGTGCCAGCAGTTTTGGAGCACACTCTGAAGCTTTCTTT. This chain connects TRBV28 to TRBJ1-1; D is ambiguous. The V end was cut by 3 bases, the J end by 6 bases, with 11 bases between. Germline V gene sequence: CDR1 MDHEN, CDR2 SYDVKM. This CDR3 is built from 13 residues.

The V call is TRBV7-2, the J call TRBJ2-1; D unclear. This CDR3 has 16 amino acids. Germline V CDR1 and CDR2: SGHTA, FQGNSA. V lost 2 bases and J 2 bases, leaving 13 bases between the germline ends. The CDR3: CASSLRLSAPYNEQFF. The CDR3 DNA is TGTGCCAGCAGCTTAAGACTCTCAGCCCCCTACAATGAGCAGTTCTTC.

This clone was picked up a small number of times. The chain carries TRBV4-1 and TRBJ2-3, with D perhaps TRBD2 (5 bases). Germline loops: CDR1 MGHRA, CDR2 YSYEKL. This CDR3 is built from 16 residues. V was clipped by 0 bases and J by 0 bases, with 10 bases between them. The CDR3 sequence is CASSQDPAGSTDTQYF. CDR3 sequence (DNA): TGCGCCAGCAGCCAAGATCCGGCGGGCAGCACAGATACGCAGTATTTT.

The chain has TRBV29-1 and TRBJ2-2; 7 nucleotides agree with TRBD2. V lost 1 base to trimming and J lost 6 bases; unmatched junction nucleotides: 23. The CDR3 is made up of 20 amino acids. CDR1 is SQVTM and CDR2 is ANQGSEA in the germline V gene. As DNA, the CDR3 is TGCAGCGTTGAAGTTAGGGCTAGCGGTTCATTGAGTCAGCGCCCCGGGGAGCTGTTTTTT. Translation: CSVEVRASGSLSQRPGELFF.

This chain uses TRBV5-1 with TRBJ2-7; 15 bases are shared with TRBD2. The trim removed 4 bases at V and 5 bases at J, leaving 10 bases unmatched. The CDR3 loop spans 17 amino acids. Germline CDR1 reads SGHRS; CDR2 reads YFSETQ. CDR3 in DNA: TGCGCCAGCAGCGGGACTAGCGGGAGGACCGAGGAACACGAGCAGTACTTC. As protein: CASSGTSGRTEEHEQYF.

The CDR3 here is CASSTAGYGYTF. The CDR3 coding sequence is TGTGCCAGCTCAACGGCAGGGTATGGCTACACCTTC. The rearrangement uses TRBV18 and TRBJ1-2; D may be TRBD1 (5 bases). The CDR3 spans 12 residues. CDR1 KGHSH and CDR2 LQKENI come from the germline V gene. Trimming pared 5 bases from V and 5 bases from J, leaving 9 bases between. Drawing the rest from reference TRBV18 and TRBJ1-2, the complete variable domain is NAGVMQNPRHLVRRRGQEARLRCSPMKGHSHVYWYRQLPEEGLKFMVYLQKENIIDESGMPKERFSAEFPKEGPSILRIQQVVRGDSAAYFCASSTAGYGYTFGSGTRLTVV.

This rearrangement joins TRBV7-6 to TRBJ2-7; tentatively, D is TRBD1 (6 bases). This CDR3 has 15 residues. The V end was cut by 1 base, the J end by 6 bases, with 16 bases between. The germline gives CDR1 SGHVS, CDR2 FNYEAQ. CDR3 in amino acids: CASSLGLGARSEQYF. The CDR3 nucleotides read TGTGCCAGCAGCTTAGGGTTGGGGGCGCGGTCCGAGCAGTACTTC.

The chain couples TRBV10-3 to TRBJ2-1; tentatively, D is TRBD2 (5 bases). V was pared by 3 bases and J by 0 bases, with 15 bases between. Germline loops: CDR1 ENHRY, CDR2 SYGVKD. The CDR3 is 17 amino acids. Here the CDR3 reads CAISEWGDSSSYNEQFF. In DNA form, the CDR3 reads TGTGCCATCAGTGAATGGGGAGACTCGAGCTCCTACAATGAGCAGTTCTTC.

The rearrangement uses TRBV7-8 and TRBJ2-7, with 12 bases aligning to TRBD2. The CDR3 runs 14 residues. V trimming: 3 bases; J trimming: 4 bases; junction bases outside the gene matches: 1. CDR1 and CDR2 from the germline V gene are SGHVS and FQNEAQ. CDR3 in amino acids: CASSLTSGSYEQYF. The CDR3 nucleotides read TGTGCCAGCAGCTTGACTAGCGGGAGTTACGAGCAGTACTTC.

This clone has just one count. The V and J genes are TRBV11-2 and TRBJ1-5, with TRBD1 as a possible D gene (5 bases). V dropped 5 bases and J dropped 5 bases, with 10 bases sitting between them. Germline CDR1 SGHAT, CDR2 FQNNGV. The CDR3 covers 13 residues. The CDR3, as DNA: TGTGCCAGCAGCCCGGACAAGTATCAGCCCCAGCATTTT. It translates to CASSPDKYQPQHF. Full variable domain (outside the CDR3, taken from reference TRBV11-2 and TRBJ1-5): EAGVAQSPRYKIIEKRQSVAFWCNPISGHATLYWYQQILGQGPKLLIQFQNNGVVDDSQLPKDRFSAERLKGVDSTLKIQPAKLEDSAVYLCASSPDKYQPQHFGDGTRLSIL.

This chain links TRBV18 with TRBJ2-7; tentative D call: TRBD2 (6 bases). The CDR3 loop spans 13 amino acids. V lost 3 bases to trimming and J lost 7 bases, with 13 bases between them. CDR1 KGHSH and CDR2 LQKENI come from the germline V gene. CDR3 nucleotides: TGTGCCAGCTCACCGGCTAGCGCGGTAGAGCAGTACTTC. Protein: CASSPASAVEQYF.

The chain combines TRBV19 with TRBJ2-7; tentatively, D is TRBD1 (6 bases). This CDR3 has 15 amino acids. V was shortened by 6 bases and J by 5 bases, with 20 bases between the two germline ends. Germline CDR1 reads LNHDA; CDR2 reads SQIVND (reference sequence). CDR3 loop: CASREQGLTFHEQYF. CDR3 DNA: TGTGCCAGTAGAGAACAGGGCCTTACATTCCACGAGCAGTACTTC.

In this sample, this clone turned up a few times. The chain recombines TRBV2 with TRBJ1-4; TRBD1 agrees at 7 bases. CDR3 length: 15 residues. Germline loops: CDR1 SNHLY, CDR2 FYNNEI. V dropped 8 bases and J dropped 5; count of bases not matched to a gene: 11. In nucleotides, the CDR3 is TGTGCCAGCCAATCTGCCGGGACAGAGAATGAAAAACTGTTTTTT. Its protein product is CASQSAGTENEKLFF.

The V call is TRBV19, the J call TRBJ1-1; 7 bases match TRBD1. This CDR3 comprises 16 residues. CDR1 and CDR2 (germline): LNHDA, SQIVND (reference sequence). Trimming at V came to 2 bases and at J to 0 bases, leaving 6 bases not matched to a gene. CDR3 DNA sequence: TGTGCCAGTAGTATAATGGGGGGACAGTTGAACACTGAAGCTTTCTTT. It codes for CASSIMGGQLNTEAFF.

This clone has only a few counts. The V and J genes are TRBV29-1 and TRBJ1-1; 10 bases fit TRBD1. V lost 6 bases and J lost 5; bases outside the gene matches: 3. The CDR3 loop spans 12 amino acids. Germline V gene data show CDR1 as SQVTM and CDR2 as ANQGSEA. The CDR3 DNA is TGCAGCGTGGGACAGGGGAAGACTGAAGCTTTCTTT. Amino acid sequence: CSVGQGKTEAFF.

J is TRBJ2-1 and V is TRBV12-5; 11 positions match TRBD2. This CDR3 is built from 14 residues. CDR1 LGHNT and CDR2 FRNRAP come from the germline V gene. V trimming: 5 bases; J trimming: 5 bases; junction bases outside the gene matches: 2. CDR3 loop: CASGPTSGDNEQFF. The CDR3 region has the DNA TGTGCTAGTGGTCCGACTAGCGGGGACAATGAGCAGTTCTTC.

The chain combines TRBV28 with TRBJ2-7; 9 nucleotides match TRBD1. After removal of 6 bases from V and 1 base from J, the junction contained 4 bases not matched to a gene. This CDR3 is built from 14 residues. CDR1 and CDR2 from the germline V gene are MDHEN and SYDVKM. CDR3 DNA: TGTGCCAGCAGCTCCGGGACAGGGTCCTACGAGCAGTACGTC. Amino acid sequence: CASSSGTGSYEQYV.